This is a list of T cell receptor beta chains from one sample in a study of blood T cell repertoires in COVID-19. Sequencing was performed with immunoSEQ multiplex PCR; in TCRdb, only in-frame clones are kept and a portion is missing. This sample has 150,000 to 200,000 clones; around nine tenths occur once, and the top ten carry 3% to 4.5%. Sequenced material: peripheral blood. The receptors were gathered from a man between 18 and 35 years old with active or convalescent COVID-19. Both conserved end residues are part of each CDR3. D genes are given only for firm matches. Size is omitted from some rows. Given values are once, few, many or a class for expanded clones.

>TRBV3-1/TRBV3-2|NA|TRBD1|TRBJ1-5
TGTGCCAGCAGAGAGGGGGCGAGCTATGACAATCAGCCCCAGCATTTT
CASREGASYDNQPQHF
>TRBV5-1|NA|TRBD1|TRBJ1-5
TGCGCCAGCAGCGTAGGACAGGGTGCTCAGCCCCAGCATTTT
CASSVGQGAQPQHF
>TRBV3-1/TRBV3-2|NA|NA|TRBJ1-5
TGTGCCAGCAGCCAAGAAATACACCCTAGCCAGCCCCAGCATTTT
CASSQEIHPSQPQHF
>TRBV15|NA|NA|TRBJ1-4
TGTGCCACCAGCAGAGATTTCGGCCCGGGTAATGAAAAACTGTTTTTT
CATSRDFGPGNEKLFF
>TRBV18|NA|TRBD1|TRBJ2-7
TGTGCCAGCTCACCAGGGACAGTCTCCTACGAGCAGTACTTC
CASSPGTVSYEQYF
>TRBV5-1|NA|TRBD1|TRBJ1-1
TGCGCCAGCAGCTTGGAGGCGACAGGGGCCACTGAAGCTTTCTTT
CASSLEATGATEAFF
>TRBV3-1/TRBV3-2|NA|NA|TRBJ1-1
TGTGCCAGCAGCCCCTACGGGACGGGAGGGCCTGAAGCTTTCTTT
CASSPYGTGGPEAFF
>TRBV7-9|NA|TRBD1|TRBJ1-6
TGTGCCAGCAGCTTAGTATTGGGGACAGGCGATTATAATTCACCCCTCCACTTT
CASSLVLGTGDYNSPLHF
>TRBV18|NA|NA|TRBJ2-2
TGTGCCAGCTCACCGGGCACCCCGGACACCGGGGAGCTGTTTTTT
CASSPGTPDTGELFF
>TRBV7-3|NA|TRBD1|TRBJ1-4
TGTGCCAGCGGTAAACAGGGGCTTCCTAATGAAAAACTGTTTTTT
CASGKQGLPNEKLFF
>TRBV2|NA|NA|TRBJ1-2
TGTGCCAGCACTGCGAGTACAGAGTCCCTACGGTTTGGCTACACCTTC
CASTASTESLRFGYTF
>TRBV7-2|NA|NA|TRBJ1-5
TGTGCCAGCAGTCCCAGTCCGAATCAGCCCCAGCATTTT
CASSPSPNQPQHF
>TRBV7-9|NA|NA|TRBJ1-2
TGTGCCAGCAGACGGGACACTGGATGGGGCTACACCTTC
CASRRDTGWGYTF
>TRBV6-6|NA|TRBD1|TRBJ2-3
TGTGCCAGCGAAAGCAGGGGGCATAAAACAGATACGCAGTATTTT
CASESRGHKTDTQYF
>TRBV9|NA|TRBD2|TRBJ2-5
TGTGCCAGCAGCCCCCCGAGGGCTAGCGGGCAAGAGACCCAGTACTTC
CASSPPRASGQETQYF
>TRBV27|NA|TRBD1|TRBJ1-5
TGTGCCAGCAGTGAAATGGGACAGGGTTATTGGCCCCAGCATTTT
CASSEMGQGYWPQHF
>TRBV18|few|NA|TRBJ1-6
TGTGCCAGCTCACCACGAGCGCAGGGCGATTCACCCCTCCACTTT
CASSPRAQGDSPLHF
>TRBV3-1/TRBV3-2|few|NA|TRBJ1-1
TGTGCCAGCAGCCGAGGGCTACAGGGACGACCTGAAGCTTTCTTT
CASSRGLQGRPEAFF
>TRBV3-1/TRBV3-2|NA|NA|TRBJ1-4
TGTGCCAGCAGCCTCCACAGGGATGAAAAACTGTTTTTT
CASSLHRDEKLFF
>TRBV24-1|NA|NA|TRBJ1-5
TGTGCCACCAGTGATTTGTCCCCCAGAAGGAGTACCAATCAGCCCCAGCATTTT
CATSDLSPRRSTNQPQHF
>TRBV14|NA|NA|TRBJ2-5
TGTGCCAGCAGCCCCCTCAGTTTGCAGACCCAGTACTTC
CASSPLSLQTQYF
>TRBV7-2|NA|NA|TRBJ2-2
TGTGCCAGCAGCGAGACTAGAGTCCCCGGGGAGCTGTTTTTT
CASSETRVPGELFF
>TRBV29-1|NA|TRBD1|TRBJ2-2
TGCAGCGGTTACAGGGGCCTTAATTCCGGGGAGCTGTTTTTT
CSGYRGLNSGELFF